Included here is one T cell receptor beta chain sequence, with context. This sample was taken from a study of blood T cell repertoires in COVID-19. Across the study: Samples taken during acute and convalescent COVID-19 were collected in the United States, Italy and Spain. In each case, the material was cDNA or gDNA derived from T cells, B-cell-depleted T cells, or PBMCs.

Original processing methods: Researchers report that nucleated cell counts were estimated from reference gene primer amplification. Using immunoSEQ multiplex PCR, the repertoire was profiled, and TCRdb retains in-frame clones only, with some absent. That table supplies the V and J calls and clone size; D and trimming were determined from the DNA. The table lists 150,000 to 200,000 clones, 70% to 85% of them singletons. The CDR3 has 16 residues. With 2 bases clipped from V and 2 bases from J, the junction kept 4 bases outside the gene matches. In germline, CDR1 is SGHNT, CDR2 YYREEE (reference sequence).

The receptor's source is a human donor with acute or convalescent COVID-19. The donor label of this sample is uncertain. This sequence joins TRBV5-4 and TRBJ2-3; 11 bases are a match to TRBD2. Sequencing was carried out using peripheral blood. The CDR3 sequence: CASSFKLAGDTDTQYF. CDR3 coding DNA: TGTGCCAGCAGCTTCAAACTAGCGGGAGACACAGATACGCAGTATTTT.